This T cell receptor beta chain was sequenced in a study of blood T cell repertoires in COVID-19. In the study's own analysis: Researchers report that nucleated cell counts were estimated from reference gene primer amplification. This table comes from immunoSEQ multiplex PCR, and its TCRdb copy is limited to in-frame clones, with some not included. That table furnishes V, J and clone size, whereas the DNA furnished D and trimming. Of about 670,000 clones listed, over 80% were seen once; the top ten hold over 0.2%. CDR1 GTSNPN and CDR2 SVGIG come from the germline V gene (reference sequence). This CDR3 spans 14 amino acids. V lost 0 bases to trimming and J lost 8 bases, with 11 bases between them. This clone has just a few counts. Other DNA variants within this sample encode the same CDR3.

Sequenced: peripheral blood. The chain links TRBV30 to TRBJ1-6, with a possible D match to TRBD1 (5 bases). The TCR sequence derives from a woman under 30 with acute or convalescent COVID-19. DNA of the CDR3: TGTGCCTGGAGTGTAAGGGGTGGGGATTCACCCCTCCACTTT. Encoded protein: CAWSVRGGDSPLHF. Full variable domain (rest looked up from reference TRBV30 and TRBJ1-6): SQTIHQWPATLVQPVGSPLSLECTVEGTSNPNLYWYRQAAGRGLQLLFYSVGIGQISSEVPQNLSASRPQDRQFILSSKKLLLSDSGFYLCAWSVRGGDSPLHFGNGTRLTVT.